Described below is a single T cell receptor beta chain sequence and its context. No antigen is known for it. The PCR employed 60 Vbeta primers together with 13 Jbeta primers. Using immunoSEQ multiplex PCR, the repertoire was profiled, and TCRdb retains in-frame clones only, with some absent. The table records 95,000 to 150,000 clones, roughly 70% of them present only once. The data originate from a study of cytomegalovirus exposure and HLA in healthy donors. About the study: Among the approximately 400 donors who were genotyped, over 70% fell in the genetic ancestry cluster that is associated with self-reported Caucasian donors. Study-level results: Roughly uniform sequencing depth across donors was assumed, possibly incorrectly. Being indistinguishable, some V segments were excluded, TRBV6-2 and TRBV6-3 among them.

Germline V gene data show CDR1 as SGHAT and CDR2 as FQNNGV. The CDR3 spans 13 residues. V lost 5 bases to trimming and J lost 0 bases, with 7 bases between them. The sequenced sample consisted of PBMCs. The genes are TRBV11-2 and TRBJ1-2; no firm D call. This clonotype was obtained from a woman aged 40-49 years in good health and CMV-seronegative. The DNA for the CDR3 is TGTGCCAGCAGCCCCTCCTCTAACTATGGCTACACCTTC. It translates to CASSPSSNYGYTF.